Below, 31 T cell receptor beta chains from the same sample are listed, as sequenced in a study of preoperative IRX-2 immunotherapy in early breast cancer. Treatment noted: preoperative locoregional IRX-2 cytokine immunotherapy. Method: immunoSEQ multiplex PCR; TCRdb's copy keeps in-frame clones and lacks some. This sample carries about 23,000 clones, 90% to 95% of them seen once, and the ten largest clones take around 15%. Sequencing was performed on tumor tissue, taken after IRX-2 immunotherapy. The receptors here all came from a human donor with breast cancer.

The V and J genes are TRBV27 and TRBJ2-1; no clear D gene. Trimming took 3 bases from V and 4 from J, leaving 7 bases between them. Germline V CDR1 and CDR2: MNHEY, SMNVEV (reference sequence). The CDR3 spans 13 residues. CDR3 amino acids: CASSFAIYNEQFF. As DNA, the CDR3 is TGTGCCAGCAGTTTTGCTATTTACAATGAGCAGTTCTTC.

The genes are TRBV4-1 and TRBJ2-5; 8 bases agree with TRBD1. The J call is in doubt because the DNA end fits TRBJ2-7 better. CDR1 and CDR2 (germline): MGHRA, YSYEKL. The CDR3 is 14 residues long. CDR3 nucleotide sequence: TGCGCCAGCAGCCCGACAGGGGATCTCTACGAGCAGTACTTC. It yields the protein CASSPTGDLYEQYF.

The rearrangement joins TRBV21-1 to TRBJ1-1. TRBV21-1 is a pseudogene segment. This CDR3 region has 12 residues. The DNA of the CDR3 is TGTGCCAGCAGCAAACGTGGGAGGGTAGCTTTCTTT. It specifies CASSKRGRVAFF.

The chain joins TRBV5-5 to TRBJ2-2, with 8 bases matching TRBD2. CDR1 is SGHKS, CDR2 YYEKEE, per germline (reference sequence). Trimming cost V 2 bases and J 1 base; bases outside gene matches: 1. The CDR3 extends over 15 amino acids. The CDR3 sequence: CASSFGGGNTGELFF. The CDR3, as DNA: TGTGCCAGCAGCTTCGGGGGGGGGAACACCGGGGAGCTGTTTTTT. Combining the CDR3 with reference TRBV5-5 and TRBJ2-2 gives the whole variable domain DAGVTQSPTHLIKTRGQQVTLRCSPISGHKSVSWYQQVLGQGPQFIFQYYEKEERGRGNFPDRFSARQFPNYSSELNVNALLLGDSALYLCASSFGGGNTGELFFGEGSRLTVL.

The rearrangement uses TRBV6-6 and TRBJ1-4; the match to TRBD1 covers 9 bases. The CDR3 length is 14 residues. With 4 bases clipped from V and 8 bases from J, the junction kept 5 bases outside the gene matches. CDR1 MNHNY and CDR2 SVGAGI come from the germline V gene (reference sequence). CDR3 in amino acids: CASSSDRGREKLFF. DNA for the CDR3: TGTGCCAGCAGTTCGGACAGGGGACGGGAAAAACTGTTTTTT.

V usage is TRBV29-1 and J usage is TRBJ1-1; TRBD1 agrees at 7 bases. The length of the CDR3 is 12 residues. Germline lookup yields CDR1 SQVTM and CDR2 ANQGSEA. V lost 7 bases, J lost 2 bases, and 4 bases stayed unmatched. CDR3 in amino acids: CSGDRVNTEAFF. As DNA, the CDR3 is TGCAGCGGCGACAGGGTTAACACTGAAGCTTTCTTT.

This chain links TRBV4-1 with TRBJ2-5, with D possibly TRBD1 on 5 matching bases. The germline V and J ends were trimmed by 7 bases and 4 bases, with 22 bases remaining between them. CDR3 length: 16 residues. From germline, CDR1 is MGHRA and CDR2 YSYEKL. CDR3 sequence (DNA): TGCGCCAGCAACCTTGGGGCTAGGGGTCCCGGAGAGACCCAGTACTTC. Amino acids: CASNLGARGPGETQYF.

The V gene is TRBV5-1, the J gene TRBJ2-2; TRBD1 matches at 8 bases. Germline CDR1 and CDR2: SGHRS and YFSETQ. V lost 2 bases, J lost 3 bases, and 6 bases stayed unmatched. The CDR3 extends over 16 amino acids. This chain's CDR3 is CASSFTPGGDTGELFF. The CDR3 DNA follows: TGCGCCAGCAGCTTTACCCCAGGGGGCGACACCGGGGAGCTGTTTTTT. Looking up the rest from reference TRBV5-1 and TRBJ2-2 gives the full variable domain: KAGVTQTPRYLIKTRGQQVTLSCSPISGHRSVSWYQQTPGQGLQFLFEYFSETQRNKGNFPGRFSGRQFSNSRSEMNVSTLELGDSALYLCASSFTPGGDTGELFFGEGSRLTVL.

The chain uses TRBV4-1 and TRBJ2-5; no reliable D call. Looked up from germline, CDR1 is MGHRA and CDR2 is YSYEKL. This CDR3 is 17 amino acids long. V dropped 1 base and J dropped 4 bases, with 19 bases sitting between them. CDR3 in amino acids: CASSQGPRLGGGETQYF. The CDR3 DNA reads as TGCGCCAGCAGCCAAGGGCCCCGATTGGGTGGTGGAGAGACCCAGTACTTC.

This chain uses TRBV4-3 with TRBJ2-7, with D possibly TRBD1 on 6 matching bases. The CDR3 is 14 residues long. Germline CDR1 reads LGHNA; CDR2 reads YSLEER. Trimming shortened V by 4 bases and J by 6 bases, and 16 bases separated the two germline ends. This CDR3 is CASSLDPRGGEQYF. In DNA, the CDR3 is TGCGCCAGCAGCCTAGACCCCAGGGGTGGCGAGCAGTACTTC.

The rearrangement joins TRBV18 to TRBJ2-1; D is unresolved. This CDR3 region has 14 residues. The V and J ends lost 6 bases and 7 bases respectively, with 16 bases between them. Germline CDR1 and CDR2: KGHSH and LQKENI. The CDR3 loop is CASSPRGFENEQFF. For the CDR3, the DNA is TGTGCCAGCTCCCCCAGAGGCTTTGAGAATGAGCAGTTCTTC.

V gene TRBV7-9 combines with J gene TRBJ2-5, with a possible D match to TRBD1 (5 bases). The CDR3 is 13 residues long. Germline V CDR1 and CDR2: SEHNR, FQNEAQ (reference sequence). V lost 7 bases and J 5 bases, leaving 14 bases between the germline ends. The CDR3 nucleotides are TGTGCCAGCATTCAGGGAAGTGGCGAGACCCAGTACTTC. Residues: CASIQGSGETQYF.

This chain joins TRBV27 and TRBJ1-3; D may be TRBD1 (6 bases). Trimming shortened V by 5 bases and J by 5 bases, and 13 bases separated the two germline ends. CDR1 is MNHEY, CDR2 SMNVEV, per germline (reference sequence). There are 14 residues in the CDR3. The CDR3 coding sequence is TGTGCCAGCAGTGGAACAGGGACGCGAAACACCATATATTTT. Translating gives CASSGTGTRNTIYF.

The CDR3 nucleotides read TGTGCCAGCAGTTCAGGGGGACTAGTTCACTACAATGAGCAGTTCTTC. Translating it yields CASSSGGLVHYNEQFF. The J gene is TRBJ2-1, the V gene TRBV28; D is possibly TRBD2 (8 bases). The CDR3 extends over 16 amino acids. V was pared by 4 bases and J by 3 bases, with 16 bases between. The germline V gene encodes CDR1 MDHEN and CDR2 SYDVKM.

In this sample, this clone turned up once. The chain combines TRBV7-8 with TRBJ2-7; D is unclear. The CDR3 runs 14 residues. Germline V gene data show CDR1 as SGHVS and CDR2 as FQNEAQ. V was pared by 1 base and J by 0 bases, with 7 bases between. CDR3 in DNA: TGTGCCAGCAGCTTAGTTCAGGCCTCCTACGAGCAGTACTTC. It yields the protein CASSLVQASYEQYF.

The V gene is TRBV5-1, the J gene TRBJ2-6; 9 nucleotides align to TRBD1. V lost 4 bases, J lost 2 bases, and 7 bases stayed unmatched. CDR1 is SGHRS and CDR2 is YFSETQ in the germline V gene. This CDR3 has 17 amino acids. The CDR3 region is CASSPGQGLPGANVLTF. As DNA, the CDR3 is TGCGCCAGCAGCCCGGGACAGGGTTTGCCTGGGGCCAACGTCCTGACTTTC.

J is TRBJ2-1 and V is TRBV19, with 9 bases that match TRBD2. V was pared by 3 bases and J by 10 bases, with 13 bases of the junction left unmatched. In germline, CDR1 is LNHDA, CDR2 SQIVND (reference sequence). The CDR3 has 16 residues. DNA of the CDR3: TGTGCCAGTAGTATCGGGGGGACTAGCTTTCGTTACGAGCAGTTCTTC. Its protein product is CASSIGGTSFRYEQFF.

The chain recombines TRBV25-1 with TRBJ1-2; no clear D gene. CDR1 MGHDK and CDR2 SYGVNS come from the germline V gene. V shed 4 bases and J shed 5 bases, with 14 bases lying between them. CDR3 length: 14 residues. CDR3 amino acids: CASSVGISPYGYTF. The CDR3 nucleotides are TGTGCCAGCAGTGTAGGAATTTCCCCGTATGGCTACACCTTC.

This clone is a singleton in its sample. This sequence joins TRBV27 and TRBJ2-7; 8 bases fit TRBD2. Germline loops: CDR1 MNHEY, CDR2 SMNVEV (reference sequence). The CDR3 is made up of 16 amino acids. With V trimmed by 4 bases and J by 0 bases, 8 bases remained unmatched. In nucleotides, the CDR3 is TGTGCCAGCAGTTCCCCATTGAGCGGGAGCTCCTACGAGCAGTACTTC. Encoded protein: CASSSPLSGSSYEQYF.

The CDR3: CASRESPRLNTGELFF. The CDR3 DNA sequence: TGTGCCAGCAGGGAAAGCCCTCGTTTGAACACCGGGGAGCTGTTTTTT. This sequence joins TRBV6-1 and TRBJ2-2; D is unclear. The CDR3 has 16 amino acids. V shed 6 bases and J shed 1 base, with 15 bases lying between them. Germline-derived CDR1 and CDR2 are MNHNS and SASEGT.

V and J are TRBV7-9 and TRBJ1-3; D perhaps matches TRBD1 (5 bases). Between the trimmed V and J ends, which lost 7 bases and 0 bases, there was a span of 10 bases. Germline V CDR1 and CDR2: SEHNR, FQNEAQ (reference sequence). This CDR3 is built from 14 residues. The CDR3 spells CASIPDNSGNTIYF. The CDR3 DNA is TGTGCCAGCATCCCGGACAACTCTGGAAACACCATATATTTT.

The genes are TRBV19 and TRBJ2-4, with no clear D. Trimming took 3 bases from V and 4 from J, leaving 13 bases between them. This CDR3 is 15 amino acids long. CDR1 and CDR2 from the germline V gene are LNHDA and SQIVND (reference sequence). In nucleotides, the CDR3 is TGTGCCAGTAGTATGTCGGGCTTTGGGAAAAACATTCAGTACTTC. This codes for CASSMSGFGKNIQYF.

The chain joins TRBV21-1 to TRBJ2-7; the listed D gene, TRBD1, was not tested against the DNA. TRBV21-1 is marked as a pseudogene. This CDR3 is built from 15 residues. The DNA for the CDR3 is TGTGCCTCCAAACCTCCGGGACAGGGGGTCGACGAGCAGTACTTC. Protein product: CASKPPGQGVDEQYF.

The V gene is TRBV5-1, the J gene TRBJ2-5; no firm D call. There are 11 residues in the CDR3. Trimming removed 2 bases at V and 3 bases at J, with 2 bases between. In germline, CDR1 is SGHRS, CDR2 YFSETQ. As DNA, the CDR3 is TGCGCCAGCAGCTTAAAAGAGACCCAGTACTTC. Encoded protein: CASSLKETQYF. Complete variable domain (other parts from reference TRBV5-1 and TRBJ2-5): KAGVTQTPRYLIKTRGQQVTLSCSPISGHRSVSWYQQTPGQGLQFLFEYFSETQRNKGNFPGRFSGRQFSNSRSEMNVSTLELGDSALYLCASSLKETQYFGPGTRLLVL.

V gene TRBV7-8 combines with J gene TRBJ2-7; maybe TRBD2 (6 bases). Germline V lookup: CDR1 SGHVS, CDR2 FQNEAQ. The length of the CDR3 is 15 residues. V lost 5 bases to trimming and J lost 6 bases, with 20 bases between them. The CDR3 DNA reads as TGTGCCAGCAGCCCTACAACTTTTAGGGGAGGCGAGCAGTACTTC. It is translated as CASSPTTFRGGEQYF. The full variable domain, with the rest looked up from reference TRBV7-8 and TRBJ2-7, is GAGVSQSPRYKVAKRGQDVALRCDPISGHVSLFWYQQALGQGPEFLTYFQNEAQLDKSGLPSDRFFAERPEGSVSTLKIQRTQQEDSAVYLCASSPTTFRGGEQYFGPGTRLTVT.

The gene calls are TRBV6-5 and TRBJ1-5; D is possibly TRBD1 (5 bases). Germline-derived CDR1 and CDR2 are MNHEY and SVGAGI. The CDR3 runs 14 residues. V was pared by 7 bases and J by 3 bases, with 13 bases between. The CDR3 bases are TGTGCCAGCAACTCTAGGGGCAACAATCAGCCCCAGCATTTT. It yields the protein CASNSRGNNQPQHF.

The chain recombines TRBV6-5 with TRBJ1-4; TRBD1 is a possible D gene (6 bases). Germline CDR1 MNHEY, CDR2 SVGAGI. CDR3 size: 16 residues. Between the trimmed V and J ends, which lost 1 base and 8 bases, there was a span of 17 bases. CDR3 DNA: TGTGCCAGCAGTTACTATTCGACAGGTTCGGGAGAAAAACTGTTTTTT. Protein sequence: CASSYYSTGSGEKLFF.

The chain is built from TRBV7-9 and TRBJ2-1; 12 bases match TRBD2. Germline assignment: CDR1 SEHNR and CDR2 FQNEAQ (reference sequence). The J segment lost 5 bases and the V segment lost 5 bases, leaving 7 bases of the junction unmatched. CDR3 size: 16 residues. This chain's CDR3 is CASSPRLAGENNEQFF. CDR3 nucleotides: TGTGCCAGCAGCCCGAGACTAGCGGGAGAGAACAATGAGCAGTTCTTC.

This clone came up once. V gene TRBV19 combines with J gene TRBJ1-3; D perhaps matches TRBD1 (5 bases). Trimming left V 2 bases short and J 4 bases short, with 15 bases between. CDR3 size: 16 residues. Germline CDR1 LNHDA, CDR2 SQIVND (reference sequence). CDR3 bases: TGTGCCAGTAGTATAATGACAGTTCTCGTCGGAAACACCATATATTTT. Translated, it gives CASSIMTVLVGNTIYF. The entire variable domain, with the rest obtained from reference TRBV19 and TRBJ1-3, is as follows: DGGITQSPKYLFRKEGQNVTLSCEQNLNHDAMYWYRQDPGQGLRLIYYSQIVNDFQKGDIAEGYSVSREKKESFPLTVTSAQKNPTAFYLCASSIMTVLVGNTIYFGEGSWLTVV.

The gene calls are TRBV7-2 and TRBJ1-2; the D is unclear. There are 11 residues in the CDR3. Germline CDR1 reads SGHTA; CDR2 reads FQGNSA. The V end was cut by 6 bases, the J end by 6 bases, with 8 bases between. Here the CDR3 DNA reads TGTGCCAGCAGAGTGGAGGATGGCTACACCTTC. Protein sequence: CASRVEDGYTF.

The sample holds one count of this clone. The CDR3 reads CASSLSPDGFQPQHF. The CDR3, as DNA: TGCGCCAGCAGCTTATCGCCAGACGGATTTCAGCCCCAGCATTTT. This sequence joins TRBV5-1 and TRBJ1-5, with D unclear. Germline values: CDR1 SGHRS, CDR2 YFSETQ. V lost 2 bases, J lost 6 bases, and 15 bases lay in between. The CDR3 runs to 15 residues.